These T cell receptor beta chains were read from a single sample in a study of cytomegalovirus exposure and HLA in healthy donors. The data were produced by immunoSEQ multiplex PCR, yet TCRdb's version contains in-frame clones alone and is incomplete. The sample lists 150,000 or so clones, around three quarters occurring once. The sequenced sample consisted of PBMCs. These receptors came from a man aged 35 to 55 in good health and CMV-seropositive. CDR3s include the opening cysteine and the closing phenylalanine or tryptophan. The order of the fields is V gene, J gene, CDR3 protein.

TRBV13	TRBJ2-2	CASSSRGQGRTGELFF
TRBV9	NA	CASSARGDRPYEQYF
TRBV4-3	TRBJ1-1	CASSQARGRRTEAFF
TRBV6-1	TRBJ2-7	CASSPLADLYEQYF
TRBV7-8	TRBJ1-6	CASSLDSWNSPLHF
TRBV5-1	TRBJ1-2	CASSLAGRNGYTF
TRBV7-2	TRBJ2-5	CASSFSQTQYF
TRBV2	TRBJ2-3	CASKNRGSTDTQYF
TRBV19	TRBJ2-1	CASSTPARLAGPGIYNEQFF
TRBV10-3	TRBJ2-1	CAISESWEMDNEQFF
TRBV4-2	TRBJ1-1	CASSQGTGGNTEAFF
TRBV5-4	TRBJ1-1	CASSPTGTGYNTEAFF
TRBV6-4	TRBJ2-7	CATFSGREINYEQYF
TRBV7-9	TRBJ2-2	CASSRGSEENTGELFF
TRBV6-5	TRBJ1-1	CASSYSRGVEAFF
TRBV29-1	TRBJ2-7	CSVAGGSLSYEQYF
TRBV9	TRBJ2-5	CASSGSGTGRETQYF
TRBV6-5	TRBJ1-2	CASSPHGGSYGYTF
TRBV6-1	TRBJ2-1	CASSGIRSGGGYNEQFF
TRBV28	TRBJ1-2	CASSLLAGGDYGYTF
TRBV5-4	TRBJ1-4	CASSSPGGNEKLFF
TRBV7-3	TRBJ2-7	CASSPDRGGVEQYF
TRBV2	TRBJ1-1	CASSEGGTGVTEAFF
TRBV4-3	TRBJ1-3	CASSQGNPGISGNTIYF
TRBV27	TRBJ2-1	CASSAPGLAGNEQFF
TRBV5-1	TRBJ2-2	CASSFSGKGTGELFF
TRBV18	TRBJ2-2	CASSPSLWTGELFF
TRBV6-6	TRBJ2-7	CASSYSVSSYEQYF
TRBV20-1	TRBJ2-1	CSAGQSDEQFF
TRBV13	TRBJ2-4	CASSFGRGAKNIQYF